This T cell receptor (beta chain) was recovered during a study of cytomegalovirus exposure and HLA in healthy donors. Study-wide points: Sequence variants that were highly shared formed a cluster that was likely a sequencing artifact.

V dropped 4 bases and J dropped 6; count of bases not matched to a gene: 3. This CDR3 is 14 amino acids long. Germline CDR1 SNHLY, CDR2 FYNNEI. This PCR relied on a set of 60 Vbeta primers and 13 Jbeta primers. Profiled with immunoSEQ multiplex PCR; TCRdb holds only in-frame clones, not every one. This table has 100,000 to 150,000 clones, 8.5% to 9% appearing once. This clone was counted only a few times. Its matching antigen is unknown. Sequenced: PBMCs. The chain carries TRBV2 and TRBJ2-3; 11 nucleotides line up with TRBD2. This receptor was identified in a woman aged 40 to 50 in good health and CMV-seropositive. The CDR3 nucleotides are TGTGCCAGCAGTGCTAGCGGGGGGCTCGATACGCAGTATTTT. Translated, it gives CASSASGGLDTQYF.